These T cell receptor beta chains were read from a single sample in a study of response to subunit inactivated influenza vaccine. Using its own MiXCR run on the RT-PCR reads, TCRdb lists one record per CDR3 protein. The sample shows roughly 190,000 distinct CDR3 sequences, about an eighth of them seen only once. The specimen was CD8+ T cells sorted from PBMCs, collected 4 to 6 days after vaccination. The source of these receptors is a man in his forties or fifties who received an inactivated influenza vaccine. CDR3s leave out the opening cysteine and the closing phenylalanine or tryptophan.

TRBV4-1	TRBJ1-6	ASSQAQGNSPLH
TRBV29-1	TRBJ1-4	SVLARGRLF
TRBV7-9	TRBJ2-1	ASSLTRNEQF
TRBV12-3/TRBV12-4	TRBJ2-7	ARGPGRHYYEQY
TRBV28	TRBJ2-2	ASSYRGLVTGELF
TRBV12-3/TRBV12-4	TRBJ1-1	ASSFGRGWFTEAF
TRBV7-9	TRBJ2-1	AVQGWPNEQF
TRBV7-2	TRBJ2-5	ASSSNPGHRETQY
TRBV20-1	TRBJ2-1	SATAGGRNEQF
TRBV7-2	TRBJ2-7	ASSSSGSSYEQY
TRBV12-3/TRBV12-4	TRBJ1-1	ASSYQGADTEAF